Ten or more counts support the clone carrying this T cell receptor (beta chain). The antigen remains undetermined. The data derive from a study of T cells in Graves' hyperthyroidism and ophthalmopathy. Study observations and caveats: Blood shared most expanded thyroid clonotypes above 0.001.

The V end was cut by 5 bases, the J end by 3 bases, with 15 bases between. The V gene's germline CDR1 is SGHTA and CDR2 FQGNSA. This CDR3 contains 15 residues. Amplification targeted TCR beta CDR3 regions from RNA transcripts. The TCR CDR3 was amplified in a first-round RT-PCR using the HTBI primer set. TCRdb itself ran the multiplex PCR reads through MiXCR, one entry per CDR3 protein. This table holds hundreds of thousands of distinct CDR3 sequences, over 15% found once. V usage is TRBV7-2 and J usage is TRBJ2-3; no clear D. Sequencing used blood. The source is a woman aged 55-75 years with Graves' ophthalmopathy. The CDR3 sequence is CASSTQIRGTDTQYF. As DNA, the CDR3 is TGTGCCAGCAGCACCCAAATACGTGGGACAGATACGCAGTATTTT.